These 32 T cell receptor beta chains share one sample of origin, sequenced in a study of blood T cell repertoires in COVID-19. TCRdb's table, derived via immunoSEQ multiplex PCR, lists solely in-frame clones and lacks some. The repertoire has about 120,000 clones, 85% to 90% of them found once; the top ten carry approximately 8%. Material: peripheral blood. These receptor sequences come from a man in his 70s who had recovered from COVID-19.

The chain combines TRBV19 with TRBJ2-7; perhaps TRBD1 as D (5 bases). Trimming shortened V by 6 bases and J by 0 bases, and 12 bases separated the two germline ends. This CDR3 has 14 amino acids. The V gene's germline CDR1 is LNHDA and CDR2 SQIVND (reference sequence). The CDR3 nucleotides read TGTGCCAGTAGCGACAGTTGGAGCTCCTACGAGCAGTACTTC. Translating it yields CASSDSWSSYEQYF.

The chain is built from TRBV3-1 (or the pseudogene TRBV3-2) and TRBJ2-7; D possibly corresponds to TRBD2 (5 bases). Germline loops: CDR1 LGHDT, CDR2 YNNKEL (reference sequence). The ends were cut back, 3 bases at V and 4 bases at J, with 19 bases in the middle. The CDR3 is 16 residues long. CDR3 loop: CASSHLEGSPPYEQYF. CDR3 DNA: TGTGCCAGCAGCCACCTTGAGGGCTCCCCACCTTACGAGCAGTACTTC.

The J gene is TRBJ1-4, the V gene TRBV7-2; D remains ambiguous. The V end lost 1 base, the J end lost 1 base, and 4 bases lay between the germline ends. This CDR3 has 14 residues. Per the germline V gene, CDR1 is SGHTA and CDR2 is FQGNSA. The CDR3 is CASSLGRTNEKLFF. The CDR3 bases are TGTGCCAGCAGCTTAGGCAGAACTAATGAAAAACTGTTTTTT.

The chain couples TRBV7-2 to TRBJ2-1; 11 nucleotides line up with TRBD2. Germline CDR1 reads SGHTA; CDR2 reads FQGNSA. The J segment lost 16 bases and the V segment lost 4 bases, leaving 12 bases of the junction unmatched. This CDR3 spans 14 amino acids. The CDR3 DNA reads TGTGCCAGCAGCTCCGTAGCGGGAGGGCCTTTAAGATTCTTC. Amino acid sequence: CASSSVAGGPLRFF.

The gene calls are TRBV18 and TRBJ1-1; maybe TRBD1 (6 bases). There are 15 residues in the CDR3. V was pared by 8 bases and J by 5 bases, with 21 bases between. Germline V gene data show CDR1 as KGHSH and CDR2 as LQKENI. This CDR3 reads CASTSTGQGRTEAFF. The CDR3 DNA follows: TGTGCCAGCACCTCCACGGGACAAGGAAGGACTGAAGCTTTCTTT.

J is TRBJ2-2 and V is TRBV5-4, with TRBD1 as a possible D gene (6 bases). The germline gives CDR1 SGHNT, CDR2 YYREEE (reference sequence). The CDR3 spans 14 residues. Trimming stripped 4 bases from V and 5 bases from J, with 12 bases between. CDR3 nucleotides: TGTGCCAGCAGCGCCCCCACAGGGACCGGGGAGCTGTTTTTT. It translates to CASSAPTGTGELFF.

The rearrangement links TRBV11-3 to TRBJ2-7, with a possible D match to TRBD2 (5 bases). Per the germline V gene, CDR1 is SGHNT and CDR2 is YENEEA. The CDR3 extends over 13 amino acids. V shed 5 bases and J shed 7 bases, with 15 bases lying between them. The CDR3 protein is CASSPRLSGEQYF. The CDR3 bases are TGTGCCAGCAGCCCTCGACTCTCGGGGGAGCAGTACTTC.

The DNA of the CDR3 is TGCGCCAGCAGCCTCGGACAGGGGGGCGGAAACACCATATATTTT. Amino acid sequence: CASSLGQGGGNTIYF. The chain has TRBV5-1 and TRBJ1-3; 10 bases map to TRBD1. This CDR3 has 15 amino acids. The germline CDR1 and CDR2 sequences are SGHRS and YFSETQ. V shed 4 bases, J shed 4 bases, and the junction held 5 bases outside the gene matches.

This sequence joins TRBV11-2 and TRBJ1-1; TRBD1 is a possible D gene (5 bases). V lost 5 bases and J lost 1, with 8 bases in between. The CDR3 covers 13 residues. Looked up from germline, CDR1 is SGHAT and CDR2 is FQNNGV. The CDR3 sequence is CASSGDRNTEAFF. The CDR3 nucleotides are TGTGCCAGCAGCGGCGACAGGAACACTGAAGCTTTCTTT.

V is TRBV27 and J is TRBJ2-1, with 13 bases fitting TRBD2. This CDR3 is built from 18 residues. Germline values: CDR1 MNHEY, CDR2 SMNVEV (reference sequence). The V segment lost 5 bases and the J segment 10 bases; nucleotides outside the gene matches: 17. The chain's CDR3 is CASSDRPPTSGGAYEQFF. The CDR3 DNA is TGTGCCAGCAGTGATCGCCCCCCCACTAGCGGGGGGGCGTACGAGCAGTTCTTC.

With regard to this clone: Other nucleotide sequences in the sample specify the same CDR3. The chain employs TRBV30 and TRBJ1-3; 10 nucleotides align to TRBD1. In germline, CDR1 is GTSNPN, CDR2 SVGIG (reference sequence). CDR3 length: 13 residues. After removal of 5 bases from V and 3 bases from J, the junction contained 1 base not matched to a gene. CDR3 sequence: CAWGQGGGNTIYF. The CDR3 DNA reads TGTGCCTGGGGACAGGGGGGTGGAAACACCATATATTTT.

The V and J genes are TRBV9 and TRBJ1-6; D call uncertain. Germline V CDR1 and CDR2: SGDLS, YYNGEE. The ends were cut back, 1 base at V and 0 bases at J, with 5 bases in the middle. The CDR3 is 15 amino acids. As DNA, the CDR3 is TGTGCCAGCAGCGTAAGCAACTCCTATAATTCACCCCTCCACTTT. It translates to CASSVSNSYNSPLHF.

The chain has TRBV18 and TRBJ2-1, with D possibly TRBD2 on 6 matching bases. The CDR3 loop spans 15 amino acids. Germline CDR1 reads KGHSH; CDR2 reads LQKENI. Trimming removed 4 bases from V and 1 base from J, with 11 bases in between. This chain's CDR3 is CASSHDGGSYNEQFF. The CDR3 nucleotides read TGTGCCAGCTCACATGACGGGGGTTCCTACAATGAGCAGTTCTTC.

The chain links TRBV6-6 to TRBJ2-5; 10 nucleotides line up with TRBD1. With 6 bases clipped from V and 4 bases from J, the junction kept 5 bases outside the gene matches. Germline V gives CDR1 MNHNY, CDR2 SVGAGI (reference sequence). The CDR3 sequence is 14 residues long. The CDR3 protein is CASRTGGRGETQYF. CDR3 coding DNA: TGTGCCAGCAGGACAGGGGGCAGGGGAGAGACCCAGTACTTC.

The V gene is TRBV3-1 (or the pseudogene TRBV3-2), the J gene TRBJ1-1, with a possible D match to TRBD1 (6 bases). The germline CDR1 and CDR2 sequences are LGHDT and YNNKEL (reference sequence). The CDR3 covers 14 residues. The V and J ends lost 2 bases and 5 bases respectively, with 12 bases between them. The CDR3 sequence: CASSQRGKNTEAFF. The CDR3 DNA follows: TGTGCCAGCAGCCAAAGGGGGAAAAATACTGAAGCTTTCTTT.

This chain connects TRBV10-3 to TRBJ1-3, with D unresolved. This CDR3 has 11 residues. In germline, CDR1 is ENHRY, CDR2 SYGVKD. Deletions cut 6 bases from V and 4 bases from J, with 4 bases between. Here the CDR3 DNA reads TGTGCCATCAGACAAGGAAACACCATATATTTT. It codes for CAIRQGNTIYF.

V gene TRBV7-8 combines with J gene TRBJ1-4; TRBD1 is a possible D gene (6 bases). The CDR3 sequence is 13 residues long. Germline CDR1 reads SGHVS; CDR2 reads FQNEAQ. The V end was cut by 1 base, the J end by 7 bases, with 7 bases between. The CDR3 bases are TGTGCCAGCAGCTTAGACAGGGTTGAAAAACTGTTTTTT. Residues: CASSLDRVEKLFF.

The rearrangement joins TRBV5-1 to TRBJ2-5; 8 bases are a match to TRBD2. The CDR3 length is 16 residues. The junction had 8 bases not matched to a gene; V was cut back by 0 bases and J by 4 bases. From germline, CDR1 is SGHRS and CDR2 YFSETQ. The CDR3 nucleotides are TGCGCCAGCAGCTTGGTACGGGGGGGCCCGGGAGAGACCCAGTACTTC. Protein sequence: CASSLVRGGPGETQYF.

The CDR3 reads CASSLGRTGEFEQFF. The CDR3 DNA is TGTGCCAGCAGCTTGGGACGGACAGGGGAGTTCGAGCAGTTCTTC. The chain links TRBV5-4 to TRBJ2-1; 9 bases align to TRBD1. Germline lookup yields CDR1 SGHNT and CDR2 YYREEE (reference sequence). V lost 0 bases, J lost 10 bases, and 8 bases stayed unmatched. CDR3 length equals 15 residues.

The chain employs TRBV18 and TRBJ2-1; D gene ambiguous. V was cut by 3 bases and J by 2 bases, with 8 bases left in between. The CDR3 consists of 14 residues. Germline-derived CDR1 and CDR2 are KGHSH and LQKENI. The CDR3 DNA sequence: TGTGCCAGCTCACCCTTCGTCGCCTACAATGAGCAGTTCTTC. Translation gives CASSPFVAYNEQFF. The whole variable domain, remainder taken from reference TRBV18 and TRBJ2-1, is NAGVMQNPRHLVRRRGQEARLRCSPMKGHSHVYWYRQLPEEGLKFMVYLQKENIIDESGMPKERFSAEFPKEGPSILRIQQVVRGDSAAYFCASSPFVAYNEQFFGPGTRLTVL.

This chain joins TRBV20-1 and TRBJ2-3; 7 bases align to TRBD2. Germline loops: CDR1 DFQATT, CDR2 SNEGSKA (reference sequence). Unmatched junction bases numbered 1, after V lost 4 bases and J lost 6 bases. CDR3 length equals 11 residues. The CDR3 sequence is CSATTSDTQYF. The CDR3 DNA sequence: TGCAGTGCTACGACTAGCGATACGCAGTATTTT.

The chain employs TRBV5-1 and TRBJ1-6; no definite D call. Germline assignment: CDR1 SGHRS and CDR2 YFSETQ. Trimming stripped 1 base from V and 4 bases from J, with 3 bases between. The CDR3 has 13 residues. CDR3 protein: CASSLSYNSPLHF. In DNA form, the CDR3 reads TGCGCCAGCAGCTTGTCGTATAATTCACCCCTCCACTTT.

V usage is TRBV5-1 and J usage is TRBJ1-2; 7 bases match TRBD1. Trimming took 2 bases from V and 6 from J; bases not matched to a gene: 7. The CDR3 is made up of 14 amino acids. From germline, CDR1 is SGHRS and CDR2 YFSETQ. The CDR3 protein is CASSFSGTENGYTF. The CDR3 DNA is TGCGCCAGCAGCTTCTCCGGGACAGAAAATGGCTACACCTTC.

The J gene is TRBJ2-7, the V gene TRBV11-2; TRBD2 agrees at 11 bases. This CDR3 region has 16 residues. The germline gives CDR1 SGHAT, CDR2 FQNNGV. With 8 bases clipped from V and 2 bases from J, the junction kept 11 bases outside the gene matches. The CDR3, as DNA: TGTGCCAGCGGCAGGAACCAACTAGCGGGAGCCTACGAGCAGTACTTC. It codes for CASGRNQLAGAYEQYF. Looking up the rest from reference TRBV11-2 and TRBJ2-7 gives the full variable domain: EAGVAQSPRYKIIEKRQSVAFWCNPISGHATLYWYQQILGQGPKLLIQFQNNGVVDDSQLPKDRFSAERLKGVDSTLKIQPAKLEDSAVYLCASGRNQLAGAYEQYFGPGTRLTVT.

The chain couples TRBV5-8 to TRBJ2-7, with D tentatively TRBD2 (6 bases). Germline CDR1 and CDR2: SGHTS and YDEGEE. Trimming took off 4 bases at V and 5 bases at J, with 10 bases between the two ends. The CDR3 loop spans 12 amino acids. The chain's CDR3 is CASSMGLHEQYF. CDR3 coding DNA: TGTGCCAGCAGCATGGGACTTCACGAGCAGTACTTC.

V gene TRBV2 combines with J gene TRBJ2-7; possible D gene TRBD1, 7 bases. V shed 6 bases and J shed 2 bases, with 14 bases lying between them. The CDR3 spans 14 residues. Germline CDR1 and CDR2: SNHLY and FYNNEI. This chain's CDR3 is CASRSQGGTYEQYF. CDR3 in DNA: TGTGCCAGCAGATCGCAGGGGGGAACCTACGAGCAGTACTTC.

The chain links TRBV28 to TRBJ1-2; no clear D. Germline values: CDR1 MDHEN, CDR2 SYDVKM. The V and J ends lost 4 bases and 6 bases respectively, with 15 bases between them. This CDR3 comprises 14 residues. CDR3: CASSYQALNNGYTF. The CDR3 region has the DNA TGTGCCAGCAGTTACCAGGCATTGAACAATGGCTACACCTTC.

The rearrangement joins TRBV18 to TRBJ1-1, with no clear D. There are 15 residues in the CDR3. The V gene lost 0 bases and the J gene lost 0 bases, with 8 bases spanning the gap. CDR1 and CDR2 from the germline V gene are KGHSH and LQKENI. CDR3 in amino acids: CASSPPISLNTEAFF. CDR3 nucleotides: TGTGCCAGCTCACCACCGATCAGTTTGAACACTGAAGCTTTCTTT.

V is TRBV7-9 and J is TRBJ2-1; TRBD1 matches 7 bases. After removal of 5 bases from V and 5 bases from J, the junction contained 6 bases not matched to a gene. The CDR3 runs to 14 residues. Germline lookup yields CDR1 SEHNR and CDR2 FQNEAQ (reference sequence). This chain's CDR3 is CASSDRVGDNEQFF. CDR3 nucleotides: TGTGCCAGCAGCGACAGGGTGGGGGACAATGAGCAGTTCTTC.

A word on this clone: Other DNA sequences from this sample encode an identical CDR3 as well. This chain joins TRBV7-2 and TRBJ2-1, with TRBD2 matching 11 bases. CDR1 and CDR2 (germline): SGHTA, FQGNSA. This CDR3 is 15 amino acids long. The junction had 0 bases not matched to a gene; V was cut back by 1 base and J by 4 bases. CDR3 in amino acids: CASSLGLAGYNEQFF. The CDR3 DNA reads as TGTGCCAGCAGCTTAGGACTAGCGGGATACAATGAGCAGTTCTTC.

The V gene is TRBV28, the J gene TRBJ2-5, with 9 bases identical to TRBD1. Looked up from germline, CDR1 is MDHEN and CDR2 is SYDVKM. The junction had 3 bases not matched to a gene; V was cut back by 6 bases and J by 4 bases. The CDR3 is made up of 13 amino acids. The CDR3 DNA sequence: TGTGCCAGCAGAAGGACAGGGGTAGAGACCCAGTACTTC. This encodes CASRRTGVETQYF.

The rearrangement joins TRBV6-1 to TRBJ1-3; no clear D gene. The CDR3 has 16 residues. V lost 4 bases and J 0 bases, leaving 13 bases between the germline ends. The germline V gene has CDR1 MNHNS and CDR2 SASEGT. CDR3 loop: CASSGTRWSSGNTIYF. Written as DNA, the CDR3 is TGTGCCAGCAGTGGAACCCGTTGGAGCTCTGGAAACACCATATATTTT.